One and the same sample provided the 27 T cell receptor beta chains below, sequenced in a study of regulatory T cells in long-lasting Graves disease. Relying on iRepertoire HTBI primers and Arm-PCR of CDR3 regions, the team built TCR beta libraries. One entry per CDR3 protein, called by TCRdb with MiXCR from the multiplex PCR reads. The sample records about 660,000 distinct CDR3 sequences, 30% being singletons. The sample's time point: persistent/refractory GD, antithyroid drugs over 5 years with positive TRAb. Preparation of the TCR library used RNA extracted from PBMCs. Here the sequenced sample was peripheral blood mononuclear cells (PBMCs), taken when the disease was refractory, from a patient treated with antithyroid drugs. These receptors all come from a female donor with Graves disease.

J is TRBJ2-2 and V is TRBV19; 10 bases line up with TRBD1. The CDR3 length is 14 residues. V gave up 10 bases and J gave up 4 bases; unmatched junction bases: 6. Germline loops: CDR1 LNHDA, CDR2 SQIVND (reference sequence). The CDR3 spells CATQTGGVTGELFF. The CDR3 nucleotides read TGTGCCACTCAGACAGGGGGCGTCACCGGGGAGCTGTTTTTT.

This clonotype was picked up many times. V gene TRBV28 combines with J gene TRBJ1-6; tentative D call: TRBD1 (6 bases). Trimming removed 10 bases at V and 1 base at J, with 20 bases between. Germline CDR1 MDHEN, CDR2 SYDVKM. The length of the CDR3 is 17 residues. The CDR3 bases are TGTGCCACCAAGGGGGGGGCGATGTCTTCCTATAATTCACCCCTCCACTTT. Translation: CATKGGAMSSYNSPLHF.

V usage is TRBV29-1 and J usage is TRBJ1-1; D unresolved. Germline CDR1 reads SQVTM; CDR2 reads ANQGSEA. The CDR3 covers 15 residues. V was clipped by 8 bases and J by 3 bases, with 22 bases between them. CDR3 DNA sequence: TGCAGCACTACCCCTAAGGGAGGGTCGGACACTGAAGCTTTCTTT. This translates into CSTTPKGGSDTEAFF.

This clonotype was observed a handful of times. V gene TRBV6-1 combines with J gene TRBJ2-4; 8 bases align to TRBD1. CDR3 size: 16 residues. The germline V gene has CDR1 MNHNS and CDR2 SASEGT. V gave up 3 bases and J gave up 0 bases; unmatched junction bases: 4. CDR3 sequence reads: CASSDTGGIAKNIQYF. DNA for the CDR3: TGTGCCAGCAGTGATACAGGGGGAATAGCCAAAAACATTCAGTACTTC.

The chain uses TRBV29-1 and TRBJ1-1; no clear D. The germline V gene has CDR1 SQVTM and CDR2 ANQGSEA. This CDR3 comprises 13 residues. V lost 5 bases, J lost 5 bases, and 15 bases lay in between. CDR3 nucleotides: TGCAGCGTTCGGGTGGGCTTGGAGACTGAAGCTTTCTTT. This gives the protein CSVRVGLETEAFF.

The chain combines TRBV9 with TRBJ1-2, with no clear D. Germline V gene lookup returns CDR1 SGDLS and CDR2 YYNGEE. The CDR3 has 15 amino acids. V dropped 4 bases and J dropped 4 bases, with 17 bases sitting between them. The CDR3, as DNA: TGTGCCAGCAGCATAGATGGTCGAAGAGCCTATGGCTACACCTTC. This codes for CASSIDGRRAYGYTF.

The table lists this clonotype with a count of one. The V gene is TRBV5-1, the J gene TRBJ1-1; perhaps TRBD1 as D (5 bases). V gave up 6 bases and J gave up 3 bases, with 24 bases separating them. The CDR3 spans 17 residues. Germline values: CDR1 SGHRS, CDR2 YFSETQ. As DNA, the CDR3 is TGCGCCAGCACCTACGGAAGCCGGAGGGACGGCTACACTGAAGCTTTCTTT. Protein: CASTYGSRRDGYTEAFF.

The sample holds a few counts of this clonotype. J is TRBJ1-5 and V is TRBV6-5; a possible D gene is TRBD1 (6 bases). V shed 0 bases and J shed 6 bases, with 15 bases lying between them. This CDR3 is 16 amino acids long. Per the germline V gene, CDR1 is MNHEY and CDR2 is SVGAGI. The CDR3 reads CASSYSGGGRGQPQHF. CDR3 DNA: TGTGCCAGCAGTTACTCGGGTGGGGGGCGCGGTCAGCCCCAGCATTTT.

This clonotype has a count of ten or more. The genes are TRBV11-2 and TRBJ2-5; 12 bases match TRBD2. The CDR3 is 17 amino acids. Germline V gives CDR1 SGHAT, CDR2 FQNNGV. Germline trimming cut 5 bases from V and 0 bases from J; bases unmatched to any gene: 7. DNA of the CDR3: TGTGCCAGCAGCGACGGGACTAGCGGGCTACACCAAGAGACCCAGTACTTC. Translating gives CASSDGTSGLHQETQYF.

The rearrangement uses TRBV15 and TRBJ2-5, with 9 positions matching TRBD2. CDR3 size: 16 residues. The V segment lost 5 bases and the J segment 1 base; nucleotides outside the gene matches: 8. The germline CDR1 and CDR2 sequences are LNHNV and YYDKDF (reference sequence). CDR3 amino acids: CATSGLRAGGQETQYF. Here the CDR3 DNA reads TGTGCCACCAGCGGCCTTCGAGCGGGGGGCCAAGAGACCCAGTACTTC.

The chain has TRBV2 and TRBJ1-6; TRBD1 might be the D (5 bases). V dropped 8 bases and J dropped 6 bases, with 8 bases sitting between them. CDR1 and CDR2 (germline): SNHLY, FYNNEI. CDR3 size: 12 residues. CDR3 residues: CASGTFNSPLHF. As DNA, the CDR3 is TGTGCCAGCGGGACTTTTAATTCACCCCTCCACTTT. Combining the CDR3 with reference TRBV2 and TRBJ1-6 gives the whole variable domain EPEVTQTPSHQVTQMGQEVILRCVPISNHLYFYWYRQILGQKVEFLVSFYNNEISEKSEIFDDQFSVERPDGSNFTLKIRSTKLEDSAMYFCASGTFNSPLHFGNGTRLTVT.

The table lists this clonotype with a few counts. The J gene is TRBJ2-5, the V gene TRBV30, with D possibly being TRBD2 (5 bases). This CDR3 spans 14 amino acids. The V and J ends lost 0 bases and 0 bases respectively, with 8 bases between them. Per the germline V gene, CDR1 is GTSNPN and CDR2 is SVGIG (reference sequence). DNA for the CDR3: TGTGCCTGGAGTGTACTAGGACACCAAGAGACCCAGTACTTC. Translating it yields CAWSVLGHQETQYF.

The chain combines TRBV5-1 with TRBJ2-2, with D perhaps TRBD1 (5 bases). Germline CDR1 reads SGHRS; CDR2 reads YFSETQ. Trimming took off 5 bases at V and 0 bases at J, with 14 bases between the two ends. The CDR3 length is 16 residues. The CDR3 coding sequence is TGCGCCAGCAGTCATCACGACAGTTCGAACACCGGGGAGCTGTTTTTT. It is translated as CASSHHDSSNTGELFF.

CDR3 amino acids: CASSKGRNNQPQHF. The CDR3 bases are TGTGCCAGCAGCAAGGGCAGAAATAATCAGCCCCAGCATTTT. The chain couples TRBV11-2 to TRBJ1-5; the D is unclear. Trimming removed 5 bases from V and 4 bases from J, with 12 bases in between. This CDR3 is 14 amino acids long. Germline CDR1 is SGHAT and CDR2 is FQNNGV.

This clonotype was counted many times. The rearrangement uses TRBV6-1 and TRBJ1-2, with TRBD1 identical over 7 bases. CDR3 length: 13 residues. Germline trimming cut 0 bases from V and 9 bases from J; bases unmatched to any gene: 4. Germline CDR1 and CDR2: MNHNS and SASEGT. The DNA of the CDR3 is TGTGCCAGCAGTGAAGCCCCGACAGGGAGCTACACCTTC. Amino acids: CASSEAPTGSYTF.

Regarding this clonotype: A much bigger clone sits one base away, suggesting this may be a read error. Because it lacks the conserved phenylalanine or tryptophan at the end, this CDR3 is likely a read error. The rearrangement links TRBV10-1 to TRBJ1-2, with a tentative D call TRBD1 (6 bases). V shed 3 bases and J shed 3 bases, with 11 bases lying between them. Germline values: CDR1 WNHNN, CDR2 SYGVQD (reference sequence). The length of the CDR3 is 14 residues. The CDR3 bases are TGCGCCAGCAGTGAAGAGGGGGAGGACTATGGCTACACCCTC. This encodes CASSEEGEDYGYTL.

At least ten counts were recorded for this clonotype. Written as DNA, the CDR3 is TGTGCCAGCAGCGTCGGTGGGGGCACCATGTACGAGCAGTACTTC. Translated: CASSVGGGTMYEQYF. The V call is TRBV6-1, the J call TRBJ2-7; tentatively, D is TRBD1 (6 bases). This CDR3 is 15 amino acids long. From germline, CDR1 is MNHNS and CDR2 SASEGT. V was pared by 6 bases and J by 4 bases, with 19 bases between.

The J gene is TRBJ1-1, the V gene TRBV11-1; 7 nucleotides line up with TRBD1. CDR1 is SGHAT, CDR2 FQDESV, per germline (reference sequence). This CDR3 contains 15 residues. With 5 bases clipped from V and 4 bases from J, the junction kept 10 bases outside the gene matches. Here the CDR3 DNA reads TGTGCCAGCAGCCTTTGGAGGGGGCAGGGCACTGAAGCTTTCTTT. Encoded protein: CASSLWRGQGTEAFF.

This clonotype was observed at least ten times. J is TRBJ1-2 and V is TRBV2, with D possibly matching TRBD1 (5 bases). Trimming took 4 bases from V and 3 from J, leaving 9 bases between them. The CDR3 length is 13 residues. CDR1 is SNHLY and CDR2 is FYNNEI in the germline V gene. This CDR3 reads CASSVGGDYGYTF. Here the CDR3 DNA reads TGTGCCAGCAGTGTTGGGGGGGACTATGGCTACACCTTC. The full variable domain, in which reference TRBV2 and TRBJ1-2 provide the parts outside the CDR3, is EPEVTQTPSHQVTQMGQEVILRCVPISNHLYFYWYRQILGQKVEFLVSFYNNEISEKSEIFDDQFSVERPDGSNFTLKIRSTKLEDSAMYFCASSVGGDYGYTFGSGTRLTVV.

V usage is TRBV19 and J usage is TRBJ1-2, with D possibly matching TRBD1 (5 bases). Germline assignment: CDR1 LNHDA and CDR2 SQIVND (reference sequence). Trimming shortened V by 6 bases and J by 7 bases, and 18 bases separated the two germline ends. The CDR3 is made up of 14 amino acids. CDR3 loop: CASRKQALQGGYTF. The CDR3 nucleotides are TGTGCCAGTAGGAAACAGGCGTTGCAAGGTGGCTACACCTTC.

This clonotype was seen a single time. The chain has TRBV9 and TRBJ2-7; no clear D gene. The V end was cut by 2 bases, the J end by 6 bases, with 18 bases between. The CDR3 runs 15 residues. Germline V gene lookup returns CDR1 SGDLS and CDR2 YYNGEE. CDR3: CASSVAPTRTSEQYF. CDR3 nucleotide sequence: TGTGCCAGCAGCGTCGCCCCTACCCGGACCTCCGAGCAGTACTTC.

The chain employs TRBV29-1 and TRBJ1-1, with a tentative D call TRBD1 (5 bases). Germline assignment: CDR1 SQVTM and CDR2 ANQGSEA. This CDR3 is 14 amino acids long. The ends were cut back, 8 bases at V and 5 bases at J, with 21 bases in the middle. In DNA, the CDR3 is TGCAGCACAACCCAGGGACCCGGAGGGACTGAAGCTTTCTTT. Its translation is CSTTQGPGGTEAFF.

V usage is TRBV5-1 and J usage is TRBJ1-2; D is uncertain. The V and J ends lost 0 bases and 2 bases respectively, with 8 bases between them. The CDR3 length is 14 residues. From germline, CDR1 is SGHRS and CDR2 YFSETQ. The CDR3 spells CASSLEPHNYGYTF. CDR3 sequence (DNA): TGCGCCAGCAGCTTGGAGCCTCACAACTATGGCTACACCTTC.

The chain employs TRBV12-5 and TRBJ1-1; 8 nucleotides match TRBD1. This CDR3 spans 15 amino acids. Germline V gives CDR1 LGHNT, CDR2 FRNRAP. J lost 1 base, V lost 5 bases, and 6 bases had no gene match. CDR3 region: CASGPPGTGNTEAFF. DNA for the CDR3: TGTGCTAGTGGTCCCCCCGGGACAGGGAACACTGAAGCTTTCTTT.

The rearrangement uses TRBV19 and TRBJ1-5, with D tentatively TRBD1 (6 bases). The V end was cut by 3 bases, the J end by 1 base, with 13 bases between. CDR3 size: 16 residues. Germline-derived CDR1 and CDR2 are LNHDA and SQIVND (reference sequence). CDR3 sequence: CASSITGQKSNQPQHF. In DNA form, the CDR3 reads TGTGCCAGTAGTATCACAGGGCAGAAAAGCAATCAGCCCCAGCATTTT.

This clonotype was detected many times. The CDR3 DNA sequence: TGTGCCAGCAGTGAAGTAGCGGGAGGGGAGACCCAGTACTTC. It translates to CASSEVAGGETQYF. This chain connects TRBV2 to TRBJ2-5; 11 bases are shared with TRBD2. J lost 5 bases, V lost 1 base, and 0 bases had no gene match. The CDR3 extends over 14 amino acids. Germline CDR1 reads SNHLY; CDR2 reads FYNNEI.

This sequence joins TRBV3-1 and TRBJ2-7; D is perhaps TRBD2 (6 bases). V was trimmed by 0 bases and J by 6 bases, leaving 12 bases between them. The CDR3 is made up of 14 amino acids. Germline lookup yields CDR1 LGHDT and CDR2 YNNKEL (reference sequence). For the CDR3, the DNA is TGTGCCAGCAGCCAAGACCTCAGGGAGGTCGAGCAGTACTTC. Translation: CASSQDLREVEQYF.